A single sample is the source of the 29 T cell receptor beta chains below, sequenced in a study of cytotoxic CD8 clonotypes in ibrutinib-treated CLL. The repertoire was sequenced with immunoSEQ multiplex PCR; TCRdb's copy has only in-frame clones and lacks some. The table includes about 270,000 clones, around 77% detected once. Material: PBMCs, obtained at disease progression, from a patient treated with ibrutinib. The receptors stem from a human donor with chronic lymphocytic leukemia.

The V call is TRBV19, the J call TRBJ2-7; no clear D gene. This CDR3 is 13 amino acids long. Trimming stripped 0 bases from V and 4 bases from J, with 7 bases between. The V gene's germline CDR1 is LNHDA and CDR2 SQIVND (reference sequence). The CDR3 DNA follows: TGTGCCAGTAGTATAGATCTGGGGTACGAGCAGTACTTC. Amino acid sequence: CASSIDLGYEQYF. The whole variable domain, remainder taken from reference TRBV19 and TRBJ2-7, is DGGITQSPKYLFRKEGQNVTLSCEQNLNHDAMYWYRQDPGQGLRLIYYSQIVNDFQKGDIAEGYSVSREKKESFPLTVTSAQKNPTAFYLCASSIDLGYEQYFGPGTRLTVT.

This sequence joins TRBV6-5 and TRBJ2-3; D may be TRBD1 (5 bases). The CDR3 spans 16 residues. V was trimmed by 0 bases and J by 6 bases, leaving 16 bases between them. From germline, CDR1 is MNHEY and CDR2 SVGAGI. The chain's CDR3 is CASSYSPGSLEDTQYF. The CDR3 region has the DNA TGTGCCAGCAGTTACTCCCCAGGGTCACTCGAGGATACGCAGTATTTT.

This clone was detected only a few times. The chain recombines TRBV29-1 with TRBJ1-4; TRBD1 might be the D (6 bases). In germline, CDR1 is SQVTM, CDR2 ANQGSEA. Deletions cut 4 bases from V and 5 bases from J, with 11 bases between. The CDR3 extends over 13 amino acids. The CDR3 is CSVVWGANEKLFF. The CDR3 nucleotides read TGCAGCGTTGTTTGGGGGGCGAATGAAAAACTGTTTTTT.

The chain links TRBV19 to TRBJ2-1; TRBD2 agrees at 9 bases. Unmatched junction bases numbered 11, after V lost 4 bases and J lost 4 bases. Germline CDR1 reads LNHDA; CDR2 reads SQIVND (reference sequence). The CDR3 has 17 amino acids. The CDR3 DNA is TGTGCCAGTAGTACGGCAAGGGGAGCGGGGGGTTACAATGAGCAGTTCTTC. Translated: CASSTARGAGGYNEQFF.

The V call is TRBV5-1, the J call TRBJ1-2; D possibly corresponds to TRBD1 (5 bases). Germline loops: CDR1 SGHRS, CDR2 YFSETQ. This CDR3 is built from 14 residues. Trimming took off 4 bases at V and 10 bases at J, with 20 bases between the two ends. In nucleotides, the CDR3 is TGCGCCAGCAGCGGGGCGGGGGAGATTGTTGACTACACCTTC. As protein: CASSGAGEIVDYTF.

This clone was seen only a few times. V usage is TRBV19 and J usage is TRBJ1-2; D may be TRBD1 (5 bases). CDR3 length equals 14 residues. Germline CDR1 is LNHDA and CDR2 is SQIVND (reference sequence). Between the trimmed V and J ends, which lost 3 bases and 4 bases, there was a span of 12 bases. CDR3 residues: CASSMGTAGYGYTF. The CDR3 DNA reads TGTGCCAGTAGTATGGGGACGGCCGGCTATGGCTACACCTTC.

DNA for the CDR3: TGTGCCAGCAGACCGGAGTGTTGCGCCACACTCTACGAGCAGTACTTC. This codes for CASRPECCATLYEQYF. The V call is TRBV28, the J call TRBJ2-7; no clear D. From germline, CDR1 is MDHEN and CDR2 SYDVKM. V was clipped by 6 bases and J by 3 bases, with 21 bases between them. This CDR3 is 16 amino acids long.

This clone was recorded once. The chain carries TRBV5-6 and TRBJ2-7; D might be TRBD2 (5 bases). The CDR3 has 16 residues. Between the trimmed V and J ends, which lost 0 bases and 4 bases, there was a span of 17 bases. Looked up from germline, CDR1 is SGHDT and CDR2 is YYEEEE. Here the CDR3 reads CASSLDQGGLGYEQYF. In DNA, the CDR3 is TGTGCCAGCAGCTTGGACCAAGGAGGATTAGGGTACGAGCAGTACTTC.

This clone was detected only once. The chain joins TRBV5-4 to TRBJ1-1, with TRBD1 identical over 8 bases. The germline gives CDR1 SGHNT, CDR2 YYREEE (reference sequence). This CDR3 comprises 14 residues. Trimming took 4 bases from V and 4 from J; bases not matched to a gene: 6. The DNA for the CDR3 is TGTGCCAGCAGCGGGGACAGGATAAGCACTGAAGCTTTCTTT. Translated, it gives CASSGDRISTEAFF.

In this sample, this clone turned up a few times. This chain links TRBV15 with TRBJ1-5, with 9 bases matching TRBD1. The germline V gene has CDR1 LNHNV and CDR2 YYDKDF (reference sequence). V lost 5 bases and J lost 5; bases outside the gene matches: 4. The CDR3 contains 14 residues. CDR3 in DNA: TGTGCCACCAGCCAACGGACAGGGGATCAGCCCCAGCATTTT. Amino acids: CATSQRTGDQPQHF. Full variable domain (missing parts from reference TRBV15 and TRBJ1-5): DAMVIQNPRYQVTQFGKPVTLSCSQTLNHNVMYWYQQKSSQAPKLLFHYYDKDFNNEADTPDNFQSRRPNTSFCFLDIRSPGLGDTAMYLCATSQRTGDQPQHFGDGTRLSIL.

This clone has only a few counts. The V and J genes are TRBV5-1 and TRBJ1-5; D gene uncertain. This CDR3 contains 15 residues. V dropped 4 bases and J dropped 1 base, with 12 bases sitting between them. Germline assignment: CDR1 SGHRS and CDR2 YFSETQ. The CDR3 region is CASSREAGSNQPQHF. The CDR3 DNA is TGCGCCAGCAGCCGGGAGGCGGGGAGCAATCAGCCCCAGCATTTT.

The V and J genes are TRBV7-9 and TRBJ2-7; no firm D call. Germline CDR1 is SEHNR and CDR2 is FQNEAQ (reference sequence). Trimming pared 2 bases from V and 1 base from J, leaving 12 bases between. The CDR3 has 15 amino acids. DNA for the CDR3: TGTGCCAGCAGCTTAATCGTGGCTTCATCCTACGAGCAGTACTTC. Its protein product is CASSLIVASSYEQYF.

This clone turned up a few times. The rearrangement links TRBV2 to TRBJ1-2; D might be TRBD1 (5 bases). Per the germline V gene, CDR1 is SNHLY and CDR2 is FYNNEI. The CDR3 extends over 13 amino acids. The germline V and J ends were trimmed by 9 bases and 4 bases, with 15 bases remaining between them. In nucleotides, the CDR3 is TGTGCCAGTCGGGGCCTGGGAGGCTATGGCTACACCTTC. Its protein product is CASRGLGGYGYTF.

This chain connects TRBV7-2 to TRBJ2-2; 9 positions agree with TRBD1. Germline CDR1 is SGHTA and CDR2 is FQGNSA. The CDR3 extends over 17 amino acids. V gave up 5 bases and J gave up 5 bases; unmatched junction bases: 12. CDR3 region: CASSRGQGTERTGELFF. The CDR3 DNA reads TGTGCCAGCAGCCGCGGACAGGGGACGGAGCGGACCGGGGAGCTGTTTTTT.

The J gene is TRBJ2-7, the V gene TRBV6-6, with 7 positions matching TRBD1. With 2 bases clipped from V and 5 bases from J, the junction kept 6 bases outside the gene matches. The CDR3 runs to 14 residues. Germline V CDR1 and CDR2: MNHNY, SVGAGI (reference sequence). CDR3 DNA sequence: TGTGCCAGCAGTTACCCGACAGGGCGCAACGAGCAGTACTTC. This codes for CASSYPTGRNEQYF.

The V call is TRBV11-2, the J call TRBJ2-7; D is unclear. There are 14 residues in the CDR3. Germline V CDR1 and CDR2: SGHAT, FQNNGV. The V end lost 5 bases, the J end lost 6 bases, and 17 bases lay between the germline ends. In DNA, the CDR3 is TGTGCCAGCAGCGCCCCCCGGCTAGGGCTCGAGCAGTACTTC. Translation gives CASSAPRLGLEQYF.

The chain carries TRBV6-1 and TRBJ2-7, with TRBD2 identical over 9 bases. The CDR3 covers 15 residues. Trimming cost V 1 base and J 4 bases; bases outside gene matches: 5. CDR1 and CDR2 from the germline V gene are MNHNS and SASEGT. The CDR3 is CASSEGPSGVYEQYF. The CDR3 bases are TGTGCCAGCAGTGAAGGGCCTAGCGGGGTATACGAGCAGTACTTC.

The V call is TRBV5-8, the J call TRBJ2-7; 11 bases fit TRBD2. This CDR3 has 14 amino acids. The germline gives CDR1 SGHTS, CDR2 YDEGEE. V was clipped by 4 bases and J by 4 bases; unmatched bases: 4. CDR3 residues: CASSGGLAVYEQYF. The CDR3 nucleotides read TGTGCCAGCAGCGGGGGACTAGCGGTTTACGAGCAGTACTTC.

The chain uses TRBV28 and TRBJ1-5; TRBD1 might be the D (6 bases). Germline CDR1 and CDR2: MDHEN and SYDVKM. This CDR3 is 13 amino acids long. The V end lost 7 bases, the J end lost 5 bases, and 12 bases lay between the germline ends. CDR3 residues: CASKGVFDQPQHF. The CDR3 DNA reads as TGTGCCAGCAAGGGGGTTTTCGATCAGCCCCAGCATTTT.

This clone was counted between two and nine times. The chain is built from TRBV6-5 and TRBJ1-2, with TRBD1 identical over 8 bases. The CDR3 loop spans 12 amino acids. Germline CDR1 and CDR2: MNHEY and SVGAGI. The J segment lost 7 bases and the V segment lost 9 bases, leaving 7 bases of the junction unmatched. The CDR3 here is CARGRGRGGYTF. Written as DNA, the CDR3 is TGTGCCAGAGGCAGGGGGCGGGGTGGCTACACCTTC.

The chain combines TRBV19 with TRBJ2-4, with 16 bases fitting TRBD2. The J segment lost 5 bases and the V segment lost 5 bases, leaving 15 bases of the junction unmatched. Per the germline V gene, CDR1 is LNHDA and CDR2 is SQIVND (reference sequence). The CDR3 spans 20 residues. The CDR3 DNA reads as TGTGCCAGTAGTCCGGAGCCGGGACTAGCGGGAGGGCCGCGGGAAAACATTCAGTACTTC. The encoded protein is CASSPEPGLAGGPRENIQYF.

This clone has only one observation. The chain links TRBV29-1 to TRBJ2-7; 7 bases align to TRBD1. The germline V gene has CDR1 SQVTM and CDR2 ANQGSEA. V shed 7 bases and J 2 bases; nucleotides not matched to a gene: 5. The CDR3 runs to 12 residues. CDR3 region: CSAWTGPYEQYF. Here the CDR3 DNA reads TGCAGCGCCTGGACAGGTCCCTACGAGCAGTACTTC.

This chain uses TRBV4-1 with TRBJ1-4, with D possibly being TRBD1 (5 bases). From germline, CDR1 is MGHRA and CDR2 YSYEKL. With 6 bases removed from V and 5 bases from J, the gap between germline ends came to 16 bases. This CDR3 region has 15 residues. For the CDR3, the DNA is TGCGCCAGCAGAAACCTAACAGGACGAAATGAAAAACTGTTTTTT. It is translated as CASRNLTGRNEKLFF.

V and J are TRBV27 and TRBJ2-7; 7 bases align to TRBD2. The V segment lost 6 bases and the J segment 2 bases; nucleotides outside the gene matches: 4. The length of the CDR3 is 13 residues. Germline CDR1 is MNHEY and CDR2 is SMNVEV (reference sequence). The CDR3 DNA is TGTGCCAGCAGGGGGGGGAACCCCTACGAGCAGTACTTC. Its translation is CASRGGNPYEQYF.

V is TRBV7-8 and J is TRBJ2-1; tentative D call: TRBD2 (6 bases). CDR1 and CDR2 (germline): SGHVS, FQNEAQ. Trimming stripped 0 bases from V and 7 bases from J, with 13 bases between. This CDR3 comprises 15 residues. For the CDR3, the DNA is TGTGCCAGCAGCTTAGCGGAGGGTCGGGCAAATGAGCAGTTCTTC. It encodes CASSLAEGRANEQFF.

The genes are TRBV28 and TRBJ2-1; D is undetermined. This CDR3 region has 14 residues. The V end lost 3 bases, the J end lost 4 bases, and 10 bases lay between the germline ends. Germline V gene data show CDR1 as MDHEN and CDR2 as SYDVKM. DNA of the CDR3: TGTGCCAGCAGTTTCCCGTGGAGTTACAATGAGCAGTTCTTC. This codes for CASSFPWSYNEQFF.

The chain links TRBV27 to TRBJ2-2, with 9 bases lining up with TRBD1. The CDR3 is 15 residues long. Germline V lookup: CDR1 MNHEY, CDR2 SMNVEV (reference sequence). V gave up 4 bases and J gave up 4 bases; unmatched junction bases: 4. The CDR3 bases are TGTGCCAGCAGTTGGGGACAGGGCCTCACCGGGGAGCTGTTTTTT. Translating gives CASSWGQGLTGELFF.

V usage is TRBV7-9 and J usage is TRBJ1-4, with unresolved D. The CDR3 extends over 16 amino acids. Per germline, CDR1 SEHNR and CDR2 FQNEAQ (reference sequence). V shed 1 base and J shed 5 bases, with 14 bases lying between them. The CDR3 region is CASSLGWNSPNEKLFF. CDR3 in DNA: TGTGCCAGCAGCTTAGGTTGGAACAGTCCAAATGAAAAACTGTTTTTT.

This clone was seen a few times. The CDR3 region is CASSLWKTTGELFF. The CDR3 DNA reads as TGTGCCAGCAGTTTGTGGAAAACCACCGGGGAGCTGTTTTTT. This chain joins TRBV27 and TRBJ2-2; D uncertain. This CDR3 contains 14 residues. The V gene's germline CDR1 is MNHEY and CDR2 SMNVEV (reference sequence). The V and J ends lost 3 bases and 4 bases respectively, with 9 bases between them.